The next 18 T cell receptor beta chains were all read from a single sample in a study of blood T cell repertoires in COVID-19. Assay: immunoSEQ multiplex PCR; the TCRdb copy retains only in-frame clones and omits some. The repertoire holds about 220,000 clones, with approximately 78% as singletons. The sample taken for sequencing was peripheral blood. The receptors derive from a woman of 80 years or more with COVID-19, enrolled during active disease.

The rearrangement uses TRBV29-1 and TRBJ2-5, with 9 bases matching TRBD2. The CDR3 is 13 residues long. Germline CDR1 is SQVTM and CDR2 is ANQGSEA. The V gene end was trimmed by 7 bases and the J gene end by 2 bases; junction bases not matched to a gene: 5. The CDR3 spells CSGQRGAQETQYF. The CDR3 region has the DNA TGCAGCGGTCAGCGGGGGGCGCAAGAGACCCAGTACTTC.

Written as DNA, the CDR3 is TGCAGTGCTAGTGTAGAGGCGGGGCTCTACGAGCAGTACTTC. This sequence encodes CSASVEAGLYEQYF. This chain links TRBV20-1 with TRBJ2-7, with a weak D call TRBD2 (6 bases). From germline, CDR1 is DFQATT and CDR2 SNEGSKA (reference sequence). The CDR3 has 14 residues. The V gene lost 3 bases and the J gene lost 3 bases, with 15 bases spanning the gap.

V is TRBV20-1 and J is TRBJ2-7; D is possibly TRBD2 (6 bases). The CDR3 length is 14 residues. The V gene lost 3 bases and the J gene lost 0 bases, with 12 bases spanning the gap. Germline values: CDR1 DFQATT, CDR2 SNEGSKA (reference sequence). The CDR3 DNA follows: TGCAGTGCTAGTCCGGGACTGAGCTCCTACGAGCAGTACTTC. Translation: CSASPGLSSYEQYF.

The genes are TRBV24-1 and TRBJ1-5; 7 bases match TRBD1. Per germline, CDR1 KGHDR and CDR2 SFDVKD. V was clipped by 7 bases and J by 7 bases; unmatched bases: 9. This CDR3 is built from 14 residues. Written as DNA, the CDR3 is TGTGCCACCAGCAGGGGGGATGTCCGACAGCCCCAGCATTTT. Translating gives CATSRGDVRQPQHF.

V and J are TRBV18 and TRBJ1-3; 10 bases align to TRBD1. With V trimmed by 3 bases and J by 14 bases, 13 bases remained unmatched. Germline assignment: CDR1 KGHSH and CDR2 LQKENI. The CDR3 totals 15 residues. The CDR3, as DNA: TGTGCCAGCTCACCGTTGGGACAGGGGATCGAGCGGGTATATTTT. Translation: CASSPLGQGIERVYF.

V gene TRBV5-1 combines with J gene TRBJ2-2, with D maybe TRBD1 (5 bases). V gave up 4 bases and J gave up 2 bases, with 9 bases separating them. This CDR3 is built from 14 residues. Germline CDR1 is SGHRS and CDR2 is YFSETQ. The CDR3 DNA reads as TGCGCCAGCAGCACCGACAGAAACACCGGGGAGCTGTTTTTT. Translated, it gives CASSTDRNTGELFF.

This CDR3 is CASSLGLAGIVGELFF. Here the CDR3 DNA reads TGTGCCAGCAGCCTTGGACTAGCGGGGATAGTCGGGGAGCTGTTTTTT. The rearrangement links TRBV3-1 (or the pseudogene TRBV3-2) to TRBJ2-2, with 12 bases fitting TRBD2. The germline gives CDR1 LGHDT, CDR2 YNNKEL (reference sequence). Losses at the gene ends were 4 bases for V and 7 bases for J; bases not matched to a gene: 7. This CDR3 is 16 amino acids long.

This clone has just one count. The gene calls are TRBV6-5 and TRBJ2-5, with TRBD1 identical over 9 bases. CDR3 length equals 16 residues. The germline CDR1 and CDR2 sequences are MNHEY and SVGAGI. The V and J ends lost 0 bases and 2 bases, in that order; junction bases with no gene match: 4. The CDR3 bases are TGTGCCAGCAGTTACTCGACAGGGGGGGGGCAAGAGACCCAGTACTTC. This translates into CASSYSTGGGQETQYF.

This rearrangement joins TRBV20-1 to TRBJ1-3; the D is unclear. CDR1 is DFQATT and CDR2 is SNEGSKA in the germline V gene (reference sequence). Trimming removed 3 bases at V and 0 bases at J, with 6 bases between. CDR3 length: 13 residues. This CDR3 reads CSASAGSGNTIYF. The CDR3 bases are TGCAGTGCTAGTGCGGGCTCTGGAAACACCATATATTTT.

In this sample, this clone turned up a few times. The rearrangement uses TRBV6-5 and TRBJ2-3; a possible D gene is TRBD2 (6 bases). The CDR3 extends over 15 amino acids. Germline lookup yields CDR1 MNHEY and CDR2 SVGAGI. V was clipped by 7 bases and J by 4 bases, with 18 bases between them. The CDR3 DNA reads TGTGCCAGCACCTCTCGTCCCGCGGGGTCAGATACGCAGTATTTT. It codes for CASTSRPAGSDTQYF.

The CDR3 DNA reads TGTGCCAGCAGCTTATCGGCGGGAGGTCTCACAGATACGCAGTATTTT. Translating it yields CASSLSAGGLTDTQYF. The J gene is TRBJ2-3, the V gene TRBV7-3; the match to TRBD2 covers 8 bases. The CDR3 is 16 amino acids. CDR1 is SGHTA, CDR2 FQGTGA, per germline. The V gene end was trimmed by 2 bases and the J gene end by 2 bases; junction bases not matched to a gene: 6.

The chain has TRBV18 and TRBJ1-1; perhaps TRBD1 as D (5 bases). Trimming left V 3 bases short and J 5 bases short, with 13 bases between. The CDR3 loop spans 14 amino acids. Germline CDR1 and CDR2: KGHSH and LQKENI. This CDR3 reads CASSPLGGRTEAFF. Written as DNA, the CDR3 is TGTGCCAGCTCACCTCTCGGGGGTCGGACTGAAGCTTTCTTT.

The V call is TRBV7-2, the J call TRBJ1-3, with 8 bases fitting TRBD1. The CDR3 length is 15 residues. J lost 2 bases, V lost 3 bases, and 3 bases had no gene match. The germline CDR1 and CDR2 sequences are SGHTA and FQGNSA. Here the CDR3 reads CASSFAQGAGNTIYF. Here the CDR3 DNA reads TGTGCCAGCAGCTTCGCACAGGGGGCTGGAAACACCATATATTTT.

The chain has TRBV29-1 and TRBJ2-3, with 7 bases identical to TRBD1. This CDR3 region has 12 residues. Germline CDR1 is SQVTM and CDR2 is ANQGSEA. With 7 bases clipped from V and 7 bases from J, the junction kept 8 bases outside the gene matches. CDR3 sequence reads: CSGRTGMNTQYF. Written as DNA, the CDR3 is TGCAGCGGCAGGACAGGAATGAATACGCAGTATTTT.

CDR3 sequence: CASSLAGNPRERSTEAFF. The CDR3 DNA reads as TGTGCCAGCAGCTTGGCGGGAAACCCCCGCGAAAGGAGCACTGAAGCTTTCTTT. The rearrangement joins TRBV5-8 to TRBJ1-1, with unresolved D. Trimming removed 0 bases from V and 4 bases from J, with 22 bases in between. Germline V CDR1 and CDR2: SGHTS, YDEGEE. The CDR3 runs to 18 residues.

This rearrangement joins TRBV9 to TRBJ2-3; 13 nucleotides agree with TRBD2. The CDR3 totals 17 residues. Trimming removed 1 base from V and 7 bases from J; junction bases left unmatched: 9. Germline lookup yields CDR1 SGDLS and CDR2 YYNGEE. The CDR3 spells CASSVTPTSGGLYTQYF. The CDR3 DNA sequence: TGTGCCAGCAGCGTAACCCCGACTAGCGGGGGGCTGTATACGCAGTATTTT.

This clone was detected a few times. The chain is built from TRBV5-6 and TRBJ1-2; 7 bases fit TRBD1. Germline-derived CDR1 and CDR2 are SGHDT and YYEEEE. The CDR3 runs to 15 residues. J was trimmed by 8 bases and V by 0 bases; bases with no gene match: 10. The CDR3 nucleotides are TGTGCCAGCAGCTTGGACCCCCGACAGGGAGCCGGCTACACCTTC. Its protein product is CASSLDPRQGAGYTF.

The CDR3 spells CASSSYEGRDYGYTF. The DNA of the CDR3 is TGTGCCAGCAGTTCCTATGAAGGCAGGGACTATGGCTACACCTTC. This rearrangement joins TRBV6-5 to TRBJ1-2; perhaps TRBD1 as D (5 bases). Between the trimmed V and J ends, which lost 4 bases and 3 bases, there was a span of 15 bases. This CDR3 is built from 15 residues. The germline gives CDR1 MNHEY, CDR2 SVGAGI.